What follows are 29 T cell receptor beta chains derived from one specimen sequenced in a study of blood T cell repertoires in COVID-19. Repertoires were generated with immunoSEQ multiplex PCR, while TCRdb's copy carries only in-frame clones and drops some. The data show fewer than 250,000 clones, about 90% seen once. Material for sequencing was peripheral blood. The receptors derive from a man aged 25-45 years with COVID-19, enrolled during active disease.

The table lists this clone with a few counts. The rearrangement joins TRBV18 to TRBJ2-7; D might be TRBD1 (6 bases). The CDR3 totals 15 residues. V lost 4 bases and J 6 bases, leaving 19 bases between the germline ends. Looked up from germline, CDR1 is KGHSH and CDR2 is LQKENI. CDR3 region: CASSQIQGSIGEQYF. DNA for the CDR3: TGTGCCAGCTCACAGATACAGGGTTCGATCGGCGAGCAGTACTTC.

The chain has TRBV9 and TRBJ2-7; possible D gene TRBD1, 6 bases. Trimming took 0 bases from V and 7 from J, leaving 14 bases between them. The CDR3 has 14 amino acids. The germline V gene has CDR1 SGDLS and CDR2 YYNGEE. As DNA, the CDR3 is TGTGCCAGCAGCGTAGCAGGGGCCCCCGGGGAGCAGTACTTC. This encodes CASSVAGAPGEQYF. The full variable domain, in which reference TRBV9 and TRBJ2-7 provide the parts outside the CDR3, is DSGVTQTPKHLITATGQRVTLRCSPRSGDLSVYWYQQSLDQGLQFLIQYYNGEERAKGNILERFSAQQFPDLHSELNLSSLELGDSALYFCASSVAGAPGEQYFGPGTRLTVT.

This chain connects TRBV6-4 to TRBJ2-1; a weak D match, TRBD2 (6 bases). The CDR3 runs 15 residues. Germline-derived CDR1 and CDR2 are MRHNA and SNTAGT. The germline V and J ends were trimmed by 6 bases and 5 bases, with 17 bases remaining between them. The CDR3: CASSVNRPGDNEQFF. The CDR3 DNA sequence: TGTGCCAGCAGCGTCAACCGGCCGGGGGACAATGAGCAGTTCTTC.

This chain links TRBV27 with TRBJ2-3; TRBD2 matches 9 bases. The CDR3 is 15 amino acids. The J segment lost 6 bases and the V segment lost 1 base, leaving 5 bases of the junction unmatched. Germline CDR1 reads MNHEY; CDR2 reads SMNVEV (reference sequence). The CDR3 DNA reads TGTGCCAGCAGTTTATATGGCGGGGGGGCTGATACGCAGTATTTT. Amino acid sequence: CASSLYGGGADTQYF.

The chain couples TRBV6-2 or TRBV6-3 to TRBJ2-1; a weak D match, TRBD1 (6 bases). Deletions cut 2 bases from V and 2 bases from J, with 10 bases between. CDR1 is MNHEY, CDR2 SVGEGT, per germline. There are 15 residues in the CDR3. CDR3 bases: TGTGCCAGCAGTTACGGACAGTCCCCCTACAATGAGCAGTTCTTC. Translating it yields CASSYGQSPYNEQFF.

The rearrangement joins TRBV5-4 to TRBJ2-7, with TRBD2 matching 7 bases. Per the germline V gene, CDR1 is SGHNT and CDR2 is YYREEE (reference sequence). The CDR3 contains 14 residues. The J segment lost 7 bases and the V segment lost 3 bases, leaving 10 bases of the junction unmatched. CDR3 DNA: TGTGCCAGCAGCTCCGGGACTACCGTGGTGGAGCAGTACTTC. Translation gives CASSSGTTVVEQYF.

This sequence joins TRBV27 and TRBJ2-1; no definite D call. The V end lost 6 bases, the J end lost 3 bases, and 3 bases lay between the germline ends. This CDR3 is built from 11 residues. CDR1 MNHEY and CDR2 SMNVEV come from the germline V gene (reference sequence). The CDR3 loop reads CASSFYNEQFF. CDR3 nucleotide sequence: TGTGCCAGCAGCTTCTACAATGAGCAGTTCTTC.

This chain links TRBV7-9 with TRBJ2-5; D is perhaps TRBD2 (5 bases). Germline V gene data show CDR1 as SEHNR and CDR2 as FQNEAQ (reference sequence). V lost 0 bases and J 4 bases, leaving 9 bases between the germline ends. CDR3 length: 14 residues. The CDR3 spells CASSLAGGGETQYF. CDR3 DNA: TGTGCCAGCAGCTTAGCCGGAGGCGGAGAGACCCAGTACTTC. Full variable domain (rest looked up from reference TRBV7-9 and TRBJ2-5): DTGVSQNPRHKITKRGQNVTFRCDPISEHNRLYWYRQTLGQGPEFLTYFQNEAQLEKSRLLSDRFSAERPKGSFSTLEIQRTEQGDSAMYLCASSLAGGGETQYFGPGTRLLVL.

J is TRBJ1-3 and V is TRBV5-4; unclear D gene. This CDR3 is 14 amino acids long. Germline V CDR1 and CDR2: SGHNT, YYREEE (reference sequence). V was pared by 3 bases and J by 0 bases, with 7 bases between. CDR3 nucleotides: TGTGCCAGCAGCTCCCGGGACTCTGGAAACACCATATATTTT. Its translation: CASSSRDSGNTIYF.

This rearrangement joins TRBV28 to TRBJ2-5; D might be TRBD2 (6 bases). This CDR3 has 14 residues. V lost 5 bases, J lost 1 base, and 11 bases lay in between. Germline loops: CDR1 MDHEN, CDR2 SYDVKM. The CDR3 DNA follows: TGTGCCAGCAGTCCCATCGGGGGCCAAGAGACCCAGTACTTC. This sequence encodes CASSPIGGQETQYF.

The V and J genes are TRBV15 and TRBJ2-7; possible D gene TRBD2, 7 bases. Germline CDR1 is LNHNV and CDR2 is YYDKDF (reference sequence). Trimming left V 5 bases short and J 7 bases short, with 18 bases between. The CDR3 runs to 14 residues. CDR3 region: CATSQAGGPVEQYF. The CDR3 DNA reads as TGTGCCACCAGCCAGGCCGGGGGGCCGGTAGAGCAGTACTTC. The full variable domain, rest sourced from reference TRBV15 and TRBJ2-7, is DAMVIQNPRYQVTQFGKPVTLSCSQTLNHNVMYWYQQKSSQAPKLLFHYYDKDFNNEADTPDNFQSRRPNTSFCFLDIRSPGLGDTAMYLCATSQAGGPVEQYFGPGTRLTVT.

V usage is TRBV23-1 and J usage is TRBJ1-3; TRBD1 is a possible D gene (5 bases). TRBV23-1 is labeled an ORF, and its function is uncertain. V lost 3 bases and J lost 4, with 10 bases in between. The CDR3 runs to 14 residues. CDR3 sequence (DNA): TGCGCCAGCAGTCAGCGGGGGAACGGAAACACCATATATTTT. It specifies CASSQRGNGNTIYF.

The V gene is TRBV2, the J gene TRBJ2-4; TRBD1 matches at 9 bases. CDR1 and CDR2 (germline): SNHLY, FYNNEI. The CDR3 covers 15 residues. V gave up 5 bases and J gave up 0 bases; unmatched junction bases: 2. The CDR3 nucleotides read TGTGCCAGCAGTCGGACAGGGGCAGCCAAAAACATTCAGTACTTC. It translates to CASSRTGAAKNIQYF.

The V and J genes are TRBV6-5 and TRBJ1-6, with D possibly being TRBD1 (6 bases). Trimming removed 6 bases at V and 7 bases at J, with 16 bases between. There are 15 residues in the CDR3. Per germline, CDR1 MNHEY and CDR2 SVGAGI. CDR3 DNA: TGTGCCAGCAGCCTGTACAGGGCTGGAAATTCACCCCTCCACTTT. Translating it yields CASSLYRAGNSPLHF.

V usage is TRBV19 and J usage is TRBJ2-7; a possible D gene is TRBD1 (6 bases). The CDR3 loop spans 16 amino acids. Trimming shortened V by 0 bases and J by 3 bases, and 15 bases separated the two germline ends. Looked up from germline, CDR1 is LNHDA and CDR2 is SQIVND (reference sequence). CDR3 DNA sequence: TGTGCCAGTAGTATAGAGGGGACATCCGTTGGCTACGAGCAGTACTTC. Translation: CASSIEGTSVGYEQYF.

DNA of the CDR3: TGTGCCAGCGGGAGCCAAGAGACCCAGTACTTC. It encodes CASGSQETQYF. This chain links TRBV2 with TRBJ2-5, with D perhaps matching TRBD2 (5 bases). This CDR3 is 11 amino acids long. Per the germline V gene, CDR1 is SNHLY and CDR2 is FYNNEI. Trimming cost V 8 bases and J 1 base, with 5 bases left between them.

The rearrangement joins TRBV6-5 to TRBJ2-7; 8 positions match TRBD2. V was pared by 10 bases and J by 2 bases, with 13 bases of the junction left unmatched. The CDR3 has 15 amino acids. The germline V gene encodes CDR1 MNHEY and CDR2 SVGAGI. CDR3 region: CATAAGGRKTYEQYF. In nucleotides, the CDR3 is TGTGCCACCGCCGCGGGGGGCCGCAAGACCTACGAGCAGTACTTC.

V and J are TRBV29-1 and TRBJ2-5, with a weak D call TRBD1 (6 bases). CDR3 length: 12 amino acids. CDR1 SQVTM and CDR2 ANQGSEA come from the germline V gene. V lost 1 base, J lost 4 bases, and 7 bases lay in between. CDR3 residues: CSVEARGETQYF. The CDR3 DNA reads as TGCAGCGTTGAAGCCAGGGGAGAGACCCAGTACTTC.

The chain combines TRBV6-5 with TRBJ2-7; no definite D call. V was trimmed by 0 bases and J by 0 bases, leaving 12 bases between them. The length of the CDR3 is 16 residues. Germline V lookup: CDR1 MNHEY, CDR2 SVGAGI. For the CDR3, the DNA is TGTGCCAGCAGTTACTCCCGGGTCGGCGTCTCCTACGAGCAGTACTTC. Amino acids: CASSYSRVGVSYEQYF.

The CDR3 DNA reads TGTGCCATCGCAGGGGCAGGCGGCTACACCTTC. Encoded protein: CAIAGAGGYTF. This sequence joins TRBV10-3 and TRBJ1-2; D might be TRBD1 (6 bases). In germline, CDR1 is ENHRY, CDR2 SYGVKD. The CDR3 is 11 residues long. V lost 8 bases and J 8 bases, leaving 12 bases between the germline ends.

The CDR3 DNA reads as TGTGCCAGCAGTGTATCAGGAACAGGTTCACCCCTCCACTTT. This codes for CASSVSGTGSPLHF. V is TRBV2 and J is TRBJ1-6; weak D call: TRBD1 (5 bases). The CDR3 runs to 14 residues. V lost 4 bases to trimming and J lost 9 bases, with 13 bases between them. From germline, CDR1 is SNHLY and CDR2 FYNNEI.

The chain uses TRBV25-1 and TRBJ1-6; D is unclear. Germline CDR1 reads MGHDK; CDR2 reads SYGVNS. V lost 5 bases and J 0 bases, leaving 11 bases between the germline ends. The CDR3 sequence is 16 residues long. The CDR3 region is CASSLGGSSYNSPLHF. The DNA of the CDR3 is TGTGCCAGCAGTCTAGGAGGAAGCTCCTATAATTCACCCCTCCACTTT.

As regards this clone: At the DNA level, this CDR3 is encoded by other sequences in the same sample as well. The J gene is TRBJ1-1, the V gene TRBV5-1; D remains unclear. CDR1 and CDR2 (germline): SGHRS, YFSETQ. This CDR3 has 14 amino acids. V was cut by 5 bases and J by 4 bases, with 15 bases left in between. This CDR3 reads CASSYPREGTEAFF. Here the CDR3 DNA reads TGCGCCAGCAGTTACCCACGGGAAGGCACTGAAGCTTTCTTT.

The chain links TRBV6-1 to TRBJ1-2; TRBD1 is a possible D gene (6 bases). CDR1 is MNHNS, CDR2 SASEGT, per germline. Trimming took 0 bases from V and 2 from J, leaving 10 bases between them. The CDR3 totals 15 residues. The CDR3 sequence is CASSEAPTGNYGYTF. The CDR3 DNA sequence: TGTGCCAGCAGTGAAGCCCCCACAGGGAACTATGGCTACACCTTC.

The chain uses TRBV5-6 and TRBJ1-1, with D possibly matching TRBD1 (5 bases). Germline assignment: CDR1 SGHDT and CDR2 YYEEEE. This CDR3 has 14 amino acids. V was pared by 0 bases and J by 2 bases, with 8 bases between. The CDR3 sequence: CASSLGQTNTEAFF. CDR3 nucleotide sequence: TGTGCCAGCAGCTTGGGACAGACCAACACTGAAGCTTTCTTT.

V and J are TRBV6-5 and TRBJ2-2, with D possibly matching TRBD2 (5 bases). From germline, CDR1 is MNHEY and CDR2 SVGAGI. V shed 6 bases and J shed 7 bases, with 18 bases lying between them. CDR3 size: 15 residues. DNA of the CDR3: TGTGCCAGCAGGAAATACGGACGGGGAGACGGGGAGCTGTTTTTT. Translation: CASRKYGRGDGELFF.

The chain carries TRBV2 and TRBJ2-2; D ambiguous. There are 12 residues in the CDR3. Deletions cut 6 bases from V and 5 bases from J, with 7 bases between. Germline CDR1 SNHLY, CDR2 FYNNEI. The CDR3 spells CASSDSTGELFF. As DNA, the CDR3 is TGTGCCAGCAGCGATAGTACCGGGGAGCTGTTTTTT.

The V and J genes are TRBV10-1 and TRBJ2-3; 8 nucleotides agree with TRBD2. From germline, CDR1 is WNHNN and CDR2 SYGVQD (reference sequence). There are 14 residues in the CDR3. With 8 bases clipped from V and 0 bases from J, the junction kept 4 bases outside the gene matches. CDR3 DNA: TGCGCCAGCTCTGGCGGGGGGAGCACAGATACGCAGTATTTT. Amino acids: CASSGGGSTDTQYF.

The J gene is TRBJ2-1, the V gene TRBV7-9; TRBD1 is a possible D gene (6 bases). With 5 bases removed from V and 12 bases from J, the gap between germline ends came to 14 bases. CDR3 length: 12 amino acids. Germline CDR1 and CDR2: SEHNR and FQNEAQ (reference sequence). CDR3 in DNA: TGTGCCAGCAGCCCTGCCCTCAGGGGGCAGTTCTTC. Translated: CASSPALRGQFF.